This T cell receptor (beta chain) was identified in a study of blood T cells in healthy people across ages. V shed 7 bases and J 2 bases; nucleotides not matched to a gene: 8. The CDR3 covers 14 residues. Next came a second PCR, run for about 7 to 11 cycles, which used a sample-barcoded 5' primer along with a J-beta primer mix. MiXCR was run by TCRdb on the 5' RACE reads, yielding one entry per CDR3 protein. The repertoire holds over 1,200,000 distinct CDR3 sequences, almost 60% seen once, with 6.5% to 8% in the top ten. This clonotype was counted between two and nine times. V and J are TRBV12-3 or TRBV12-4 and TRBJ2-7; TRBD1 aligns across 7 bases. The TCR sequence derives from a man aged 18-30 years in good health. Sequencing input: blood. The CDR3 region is CASTSGQATYEQYF. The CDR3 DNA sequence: TGTGCCAGCACCAGCGGACAGGCCACCTACGAGCAGTACTTC.